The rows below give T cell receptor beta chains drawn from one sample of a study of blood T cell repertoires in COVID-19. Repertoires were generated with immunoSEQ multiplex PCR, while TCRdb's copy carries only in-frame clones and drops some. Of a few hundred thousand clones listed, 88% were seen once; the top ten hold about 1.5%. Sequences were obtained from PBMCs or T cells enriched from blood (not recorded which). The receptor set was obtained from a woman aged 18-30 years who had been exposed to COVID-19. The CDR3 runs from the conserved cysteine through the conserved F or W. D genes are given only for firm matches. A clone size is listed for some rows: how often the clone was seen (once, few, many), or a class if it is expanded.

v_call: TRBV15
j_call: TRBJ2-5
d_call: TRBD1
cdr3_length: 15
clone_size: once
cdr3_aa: CATSFPGTGEETQYF
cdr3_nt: TGTGCCACCAGCTTTCCCGGGACAGGGGAAGAGACCCAGTACTTC

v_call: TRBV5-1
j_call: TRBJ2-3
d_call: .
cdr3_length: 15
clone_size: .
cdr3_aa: CASSLTGVRTDTQYF
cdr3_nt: TGCGCCAGCAGCTTAACGGGAGTAAGAACAGATACGCAGTATTTT

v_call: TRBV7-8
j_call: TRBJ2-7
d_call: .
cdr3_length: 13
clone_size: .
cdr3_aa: CASSRGGDREQYF
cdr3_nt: TGTGCCAGCAGCCGAGGGGGGGACCGCGAGCAGTACTTC

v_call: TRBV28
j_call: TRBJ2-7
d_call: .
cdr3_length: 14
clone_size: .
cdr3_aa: CASSWGGGPYEQYF
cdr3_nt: TGTGCCAGCAGTTGGGGTGGCGGGCCCTACGAGCAGTACTTC

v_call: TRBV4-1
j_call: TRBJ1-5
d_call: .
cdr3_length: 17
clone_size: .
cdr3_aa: CASSQTLVAGMNQPQHF
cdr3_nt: TGCGCCAGCAGCCAGACTCTCGTTGCGGGTATGAATCAGCCCCAGCATTTT

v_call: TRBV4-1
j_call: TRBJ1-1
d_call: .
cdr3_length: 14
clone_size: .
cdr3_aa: CASSPGLRNTEAFF
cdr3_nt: TGCGCCAGCAGCCCGGGACTCAGGAACACTGAAGCTTTCTTT

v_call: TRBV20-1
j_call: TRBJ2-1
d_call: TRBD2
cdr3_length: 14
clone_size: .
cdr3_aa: CSASPGRGSNEQFF
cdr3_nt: TGCAGTGCTAGTCCAGGGCGCGGGAGCAATGAGCAGTTCTTC

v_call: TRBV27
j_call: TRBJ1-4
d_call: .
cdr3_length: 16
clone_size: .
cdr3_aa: CASSLSPRVSNEKLFF
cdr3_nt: TGTGCCAGCAGTTTATCCCCGCGGGTGTCTAATGAAAAACTGTTTTTT

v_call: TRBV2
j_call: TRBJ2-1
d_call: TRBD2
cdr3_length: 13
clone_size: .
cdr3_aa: CASGLAGTYEQFF
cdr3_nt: TGTGCCAGTGGACTAGCGGGAACGTATGAGCAGTTCTTC

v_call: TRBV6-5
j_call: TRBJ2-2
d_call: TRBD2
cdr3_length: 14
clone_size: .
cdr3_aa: CASSLGLAAGELFF
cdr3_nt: TGTGCCAGCAGTTTGGGACTAGCGGCCGGGGAGCTGTTTTTT

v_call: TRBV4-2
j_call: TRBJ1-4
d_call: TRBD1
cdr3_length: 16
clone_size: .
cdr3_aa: CASSLMPGQGNEKLFF
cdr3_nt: TGTGCCAGCAGCCTAATGCCGGGACAGGGGAATGAAAAACTGTTTTTT

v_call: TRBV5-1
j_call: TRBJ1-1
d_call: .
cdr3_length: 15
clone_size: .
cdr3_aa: CASSLDRGLNTEAFF
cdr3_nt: TGCGCCAGCAGCTTGGATCGGGGACTTAACACTGAAGCTTTCTTT

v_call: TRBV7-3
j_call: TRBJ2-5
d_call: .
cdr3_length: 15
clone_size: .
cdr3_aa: CASSLGGTLQETQYF
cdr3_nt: TGTGCCAGCAGCTTAGGAGGGACTCTACAAGAGACCCAGTACTTC

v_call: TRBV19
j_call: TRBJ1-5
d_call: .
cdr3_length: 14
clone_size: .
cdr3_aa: CASSITVTGQPQHF
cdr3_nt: TGTGCCAGTAGTATCACCGTAACAGGTCAGCCCCAGCATTTT

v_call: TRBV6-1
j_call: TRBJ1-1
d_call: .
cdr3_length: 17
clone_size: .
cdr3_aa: CASSESWGGRMNTEAFF
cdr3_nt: TGTGCCAGCAGTGAAAGTTGGGGGGGCCGCATGAACACTGAAGCTTTCTTT

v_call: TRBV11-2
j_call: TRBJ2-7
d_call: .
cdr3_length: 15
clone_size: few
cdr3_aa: CASSPRGQNYYEQYF
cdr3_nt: TGTGCCAGCAGCCCGCGGGGACAGAACTATTACGAGCAGTACTTC

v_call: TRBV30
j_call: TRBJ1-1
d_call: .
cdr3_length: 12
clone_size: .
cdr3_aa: CACGGRDTEAFF
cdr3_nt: TGTGCCTGTGGGGGCCGAGACACTGAAGCTTTCTTT

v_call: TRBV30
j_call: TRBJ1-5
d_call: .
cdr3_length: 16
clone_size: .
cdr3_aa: CAWSVSLGQDNQPQHF
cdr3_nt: TGTGCCTGGAGTGTTAGTCTGGGGCAGGACAATCAGCCCCAGCATTTT

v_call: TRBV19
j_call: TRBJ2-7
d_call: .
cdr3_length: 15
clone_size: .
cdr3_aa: CASSIGGGNSYEQYF
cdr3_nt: TGTGCCAGTAGTATAGGAGGAGGGAACTCCTACGAGCAGTACTTC

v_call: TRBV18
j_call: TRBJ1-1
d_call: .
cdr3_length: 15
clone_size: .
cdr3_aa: CASSPPMRMNTEAFF
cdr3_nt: TGTGCCAGCTCACCACCGATGCGGATGAACACTGAAGCTTTCTTT

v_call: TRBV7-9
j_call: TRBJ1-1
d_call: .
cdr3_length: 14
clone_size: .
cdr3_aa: CASSFSTLNTEAFF
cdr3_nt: TGTGCCAGCAGCTTTAGCACCCTGAACACTGAAGCTTTCTTT

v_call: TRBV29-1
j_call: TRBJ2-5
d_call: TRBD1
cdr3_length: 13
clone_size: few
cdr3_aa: CSVRSGGHETQYF
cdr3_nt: TGCAGCGTCCGGTCAGGGGGCCACGAGACCCAGTACTTC

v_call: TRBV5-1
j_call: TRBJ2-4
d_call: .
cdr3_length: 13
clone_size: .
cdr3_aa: CASSFQEGNIQYF
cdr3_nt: TGCGCCAGCAGCTTCCAGGAGGGGAACATTCAGTACTTC

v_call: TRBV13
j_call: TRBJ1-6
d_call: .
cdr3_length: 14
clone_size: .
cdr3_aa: CASSLSGYNSPLHF
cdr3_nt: TGTGCCAGCAGCTTATCGGGTTATAATTCACCCCTCCACTTT

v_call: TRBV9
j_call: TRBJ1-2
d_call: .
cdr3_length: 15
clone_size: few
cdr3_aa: CASSGRDTPNYGYTF
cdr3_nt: TGTGCCAGCAGCGGCCGGGACACCCCTAACTATGGCTACACCTTC

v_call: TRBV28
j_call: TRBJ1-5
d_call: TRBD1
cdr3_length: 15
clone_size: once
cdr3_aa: CASSLRTGANQPQHF
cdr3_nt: TGTGCCAGCAGCCTGAGGACAGGGGCAAATCAGCCCCAGCATTTT